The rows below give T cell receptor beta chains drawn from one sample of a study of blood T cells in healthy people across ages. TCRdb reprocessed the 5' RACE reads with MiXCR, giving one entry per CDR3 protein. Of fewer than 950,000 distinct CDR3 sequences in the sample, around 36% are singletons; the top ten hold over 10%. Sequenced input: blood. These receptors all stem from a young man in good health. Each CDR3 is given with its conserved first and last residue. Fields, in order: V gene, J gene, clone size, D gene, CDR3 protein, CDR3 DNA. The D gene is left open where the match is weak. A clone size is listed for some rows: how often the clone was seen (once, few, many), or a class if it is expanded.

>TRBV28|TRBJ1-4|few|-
CASSLAPGVLNEKLFF
TGTGCCAGCAGTTTAGCCCCAGGGGTGCTTAATGAAAAACTGTTTTTT
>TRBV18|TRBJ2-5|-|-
CASSYFSEGETQYF
TGTGCCAGCTCATACTTCTCCGAGGGCGAGACCCAGTACTTC
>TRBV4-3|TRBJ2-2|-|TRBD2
CASSQEAGTNTGELFF
TGCGCCAGCAGCCAAGAAGCGGGGACTAACACCGGGGAGCTGTTTTTT
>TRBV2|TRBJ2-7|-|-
CASILHPGGEQYF
TGTGCCAGCATTCTGCATCCTGGGGGGGAGCAGTACTTC
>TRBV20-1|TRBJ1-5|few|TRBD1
CSALGRGQGGEQPQHF
TGCAGTGCCTTAGGACGGGGACAGGGGGGTGAACAGCCCCAGCATTTT
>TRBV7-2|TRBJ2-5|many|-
CASSLLPQETQYF
TGTGCCAGCAGCTTACTCCCTCAAGAGACCCAGTACTTC
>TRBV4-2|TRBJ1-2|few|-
CASSQGGSANYGYTF
TGTGCCAGCAGCCAAGGGGGATCGGCTAACTATGGCTACACCTTC
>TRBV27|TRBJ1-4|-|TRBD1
CASSFPPGQPNEKLFF
TGTGCCAGCAGTTTCCCTCCGGGACAGCCTAATGAAAAACTGTTTTTT
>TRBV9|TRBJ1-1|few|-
CASSLTPDRTNTEAFF
TGTGCCAGCAGCCTGACCCCAGACCGAACGAACACTGAAGCTTTCTTT
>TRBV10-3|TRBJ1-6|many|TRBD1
CAIRTAGGDSPLHF
TGTGCCATCCGGACAGCAGGGGGGGATTCACCCCTCCACTTT
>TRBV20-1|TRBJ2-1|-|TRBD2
CSARDSGGVHNEQFF
TGCAGTGCTAGGGATAGCGGGGGGGTTCACAATGAGCAGTTCTTC
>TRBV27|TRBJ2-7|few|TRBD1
CASSLGTGRSYEQYF
TGTGCCAGCAGTCTAGGGACAGGTCGGTCTTACGAGCAGTACTTC
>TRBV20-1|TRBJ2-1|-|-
CSASPTLAKNIQFF
TGCAGTGCTAGCCCGACACTAGCCAAAAACATTCAGTTCTTC
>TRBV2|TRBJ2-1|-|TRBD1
CASTGTGGNEQFF
TGTGCCAGCACTGGGACAGGGGGCAATGAGCAGTTCTTC
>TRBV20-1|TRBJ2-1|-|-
CSARPPGPPPYNEQFF
TGCAGTGCTCGCCCCCCGGGTCCGCCCCCCTACAATGAGCAGTTCTTC
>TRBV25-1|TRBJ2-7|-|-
CASSEATGLGYEQYF
TGTGCCAGCAGTGAGGCTACAGGGTTAGGGTACGAGCAGTACTTC
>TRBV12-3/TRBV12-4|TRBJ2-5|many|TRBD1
CASRLQGGQETQYF
TGTGCCAGCAGGCTACAGGGGGGACAAGAGACCCAGTACTTC
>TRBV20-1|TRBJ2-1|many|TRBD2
CSAPFPGLAKGITYNEQFF
TGCAGTGCACCCTTTCCGGGACTAGCGAAGGGTATCACCTACAATGAGCAGTTCTTC
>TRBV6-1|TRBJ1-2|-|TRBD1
CASSPRRGQEYYGYTF
TGTGCCAGCAGTCCCCGGCGGGGACAGGAATACTATGGCTACACCTTC
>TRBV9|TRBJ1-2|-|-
CASSESPNDSNYGYTF
TGTGCCAGCAGCGAGTCACCTAACGATAGTAACTATGGCTACACCTTC
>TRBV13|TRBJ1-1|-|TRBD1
CASSRRDRGTEAFF
TGTGCCAGCAGCCGCCGGGACAGGGGCACTGAAGCTTTCTTT
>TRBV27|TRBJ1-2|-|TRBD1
CASTSRDRGGYTF
TGTGCCAGCACCTCCCGGGACAGGGGTGGCTACACCTTC
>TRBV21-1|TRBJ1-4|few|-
CASSADRGEGFRATNEKLFF
TGTGCCAGCAGCGCCGACCGGGGGGAAGGCTTTCGCGCAACTAATGAAAAACTGTTTTTT